The T cell receptor (beta chain) under discussion was sequenced for a study of radiation and T cells in renal cell carcinoma. As for time point: baseline pretreatment blood. As to treatment: 15 Gy SBRT to primary tumor, nephrectomy 4 weeks later. Serial blood draws occurred at baseline and 2 and 4 weeks post-SBRT. Profiled with immunoSEQ multiplex PCR; TCRdb holds only in-frame clones, not every one. The repertoire holds more than 140,000 clones, with over 80% as singletons. This specimen consisted of blood, obtained from a patient whose treatment included radiotherapy and nephrectomy. The sequence derives from a woman in her fifties or sixties with renal cell carcinoma.

The CDR3 protein is CAIGVAGNNEQFF. The CDR3 DNA is TGTGCCATCGGGGTAGCGGGAAACAATGAGCAGTTCTTC. This sequence joins TRBV10-3 and TRBJ2-1; TRBD2 matches at 8 bases. This CDR3 has 13 amino acids. Trimming took 8 bases from V and 5 from J; bases not matched to a gene: 5. The germline CDR1 and CDR2 sequences are ENHRY and SYGVKD.